Each of the 19 T cell receptor beta chains below was sequenced from the same sample in a study of cytomegalovirus exposure and HLA in healthy donors. The PCR had 60 Vbeta and 13 Jbeta primers. Clones were read by immunoSEQ multiplex PCR, and TCRdb kept only the in-frame ones, dropping some. The data hold about 180,000 clones, with about 80% observed a single time. The sequencing input was PBMCs. Receptor source: a man between 18 and 29 years old in good health and CMV-seronegative.

V gene TRBV7-8 combines with J gene TRBJ1-2; 8 nucleotides match TRBD1. V lost 5 bases to trimming and J lost 4 bases; unmatched junction nucleotides: 21. Per the germline V gene, CDR1 is SGHVS and CDR2 is FQNEAQ. The CDR3 consists of 19 residues. In DNA, the CDR3 is TGTGCCAGCAGCCTTACTAGTACCCCGGGACAGGATAGTACCTATGGCTACACCTTC. Translating gives CASSLTSTPGQDSTYGYTF. The full variable domain, in which reference TRBV7-8 and TRBJ1-2 provide the parts outside the CDR3, is GAGVSQSPRYKVAKRGQDVALRCDPISGHVSLFWYQQALGQGPEFLTYFQNEAQLDKSGLPSDRFFAERPEGSVSTLKIQRTQQEDSAVYLCASSLTSTPGQDSTYGYTFGSGTRLTVV.

V and J are TRBV4-2 and TRBJ2-3; perhaps TRBD2 as D (7 bases). The CDR3 consists of 18 residues. The germline V and J ends were trimmed by 4 bases and 2 bases, with 22 bases remaining between them. In germline, CDR1 is LGHNA, CDR2 YNFKEQ. CDR3 sequence (DNA): TGTGCCAGCAGCCTCGATGCGGGGGCGCGGACTTTCACAGATACGCAGTATTTT. Translating it yields CASSLDAGARTFTDTQYF.

The chain couples TRBV7-2 to TRBJ2-2, with D hard to call. In germline, CDR1 is SGHTA, CDR2 FQGNSA. Trimming left V 3 bases short and J 1 base short, with 6 bases between. The CDR3 is 14 residues long. CDR3 amino acids: CASSFYGNTGELFF. CDR3 coding DNA: TGTGCCAGCAGCTTCTACGGGAACACCGGGGAGCTGTTTTTT.

The chain uses TRBV19 and TRBJ1-5; D might be TRBD1 (6 bases). V lost 4 bases and J 2 bases, leaving 12 bases between the germline ends. The germline gives CDR1 LNHDA, CDR2 SQIVND (reference sequence). The CDR3 runs to 15 residues. The CDR3 DNA reads TGTGCCAGTAGTACCAACTACAGGGGCAATCAGCCCCAGCATTTT. This codes for CASSTNYRGNQPQHF.

This chain connects TRBV18 to TRBJ2-1, with TRBD2 matching over 12 bases. This CDR3 is built from 17 residues. Germline V CDR1 and CDR2: KGHSH, LQKENI. J was trimmed by 1 base and V by 4 bases; bases with no gene match: 5. This CDR3 is CASSQTSGGFSYNEQFF. DNA for the CDR3: TGTGCCAGCTCACAGACTAGCGGGGGCTTTTCCTACAATGAGCAGTTCTTC. The full variable domain, with the rest looked up from reference TRBV18 and TRBJ2-1, is NAGVMQNPRHLVRRRGQEARLRCSPMKGHSHVYWYRQLPEEGLKFMVYLQKENIIDESGMPKERFSAEFPKEGPSILRIQQVVRGDSAAYFCASSQTSGGFSYNEQFFGPGTRLTVL.

The V and J genes are TRBV15 and TRBJ2-1, with 9 bases that match TRBD2. The length of the CDR3 is 16 residues. J was trimmed by 12 bases and V by 1 base; bases with no gene match: 13. Looked up from germline, CDR1 is LNHNV and CDR2 is YYDKDF (reference sequence). In nucleotides, the CDR3 is TGTGCCACCAGCAGAGGGGCGGGGGGGGACTTATCCGGGCAGTTCTTC. This translates into CATSRGAGGDLSGQFF.

This chain joins TRBV29-1 and TRBJ2-1; D uncertain. Germline loops: CDR1 SQVTM, CDR2 ANQGSEA. V dropped 6 bases and J dropped 9 bases, with 12 bases sitting between them. CDR3 length: 11 amino acids. CDR3 sequence: CSVLLVFEQFF. CDR3 nucleotide sequence: TGCAGCGTACTTTTAGTGTTTGAGCAGTTCTTC.

The chain combines TRBV10-3 with TRBJ2-1; TRBD2 agrees at 11 bases. There are 20 residues in the CDR3. V was clipped by 2 bases and J by 5 bases; unmatched bases: 17. Germline V gene data show CDR1 as ENHRY and CDR2 as SYGVKD. This CDR3 reads CAISEPGGSGRALVNNEQFF. The CDR3 DNA sequence: TGTGCCATCAGTGAGCCGGGGGGTAGCGGGAGGGCCTTGGTGAACAATGAGCAGTTCTTC.

The CDR3 DNA follows: TGTGCCTGGAGTGCGGGACAGTCCCTAGGAGGCAATCAGCCCCAGCATTTT. Translated: CAWSAGQSLGGNQPQHF. This rearrangement joins TRBV30 to TRBJ1-5; 7 bases match TRBD1. The CDR3 extends over 17 amino acids. CDR1 is GTSNPN and CDR2 is SVGIG in the germline V gene (reference sequence). Trimming cost V 1 base and J 2 bases; bases outside gene matches: 11.

The gene calls are TRBV6-5 and TRBJ2-3; D gene unclear. V dropped 4 bases and J dropped 4 bases, with 3 bases sitting between them. There are 11 residues in the CDR3. CDR1 and CDR2 (germline): MNHEY, SVGAGI. The CDR3, as DNA: TGTGCCAGCAGTTTAGCAGATACGCAGTATTTT. Translated, it gives CASSLADTQYF.

This clone was seen a few times. This rearrangement joins TRBV7-2 to TRBJ2-7, with a weak D call TRBD2 (6 bases). Trimming stripped 1 base from V and 3 bases from J, with 13 bases between. CDR1 and CDR2 (germline): SGHTA, FQGNSA. This CDR3 is 15 amino acids long. As DNA, the CDR3 is TGTGCCAGCAGCTTAGTCCCGGAGGGTAACTACGAGCAGTACTTC. Amino acids: CASSLVPEGNYEQYF.

This clone has a single count. The CDR3 nucleotides are TGCGCCAGCAGCCAAGTAGGCCTTACAGGGGGCGCAGATACGCAGTATTTT. It yields the protein CASSQVGLTGGADTQYF. The J gene is TRBJ2-3, the V gene TRBV4-3; 9 bases align to TRBD1. Losses at the gene ends were 1 base for V and 4 bases for J; bases not matched to a gene: 9. Germline lookup yields CDR1 LGHNA and CDR2 YSLEER. This CDR3 is built from 17 residues.

The gene calls are TRBV15 and TRBJ1-5, with unresolved D. V was clipped by 0 bases and J by 4 bases, with 10 bases between them. Per the germline V gene, CDR1 is LNHNV and CDR2 is YYDKDF (reference sequence). The CDR3 runs to 15 residues. DNA for the CDR3: TGTGCCACCAGCAGAGATCGTACATTTAATCAGCCCCAGCATTTT. It specifies CATSRDRTFNQPQHF.

The gene calls are TRBV27 and TRBJ2-4; the D is unclear. The CDR3 length is 14 residues. Germline lookup yields CDR1 MNHEY and CDR2 SMNVEV (reference sequence). V was clipped by 5 bases and J by 7 bases, with 15 bases between them. The chain's CDR3 is CASSRLESWNIQYF. For the CDR3, the DNA is TGTGCCAGCAGTCGCCTAGAAAGTTGGAACATTCAGTACTTC.

This clone was detected a few times. The V gene is TRBV4-2, the J gene TRBJ2-4; 10 positions match TRBD2. V shed 4 bases and J 5 bases; nucleotides not matched to a gene: 8. In germline, CDR1 is LGHNA, CDR2 YNFKEQ. This CDR3 is 16 amino acids long. CDR3 bases: TGTGCCAGCAGCCGGAGCGGGAGGGCCCCCGAAAACATTCAGTACTTC. Its translation is CASSRSGRAPENIQYF.

The gene calls are TRBV18 and TRBJ1-2; 10 bases line up with TRBD1. The CDR3 loop spans 13 amino acids. Germline-derived CDR1 and CDR2 are KGHSH and LQKENI. Losses at the gene ends were 3 bases for V and 8 bases for J; bases not matched to a gene: 3. CDR3 nucleotides: TGTGCCAGCTCACCCCAGACAGGGGGCGGCTACACCTTC. This sequence encodes CASSPQTGGGYTF.

The CDR3 DNA reads TGTGCCAGCAGCTTGGACGGGAATGGCTACACCTTC. Protein: CASSLDGNGYTF. The chain combines TRBV5-4 with TRBJ1-2; D is ambiguous. Per germline, CDR1 SGHNT and CDR2 YYREEE (reference sequence). The CDR3 covers 12 residues. The V gene lost 0 bases and the J gene lost 6 bases, with 6 bases spanning the gap.

This clone was seen only once. V usage is TRBV9 and J usage is TRBJ2-5; 8 positions match TRBD1. This CDR3 contains 14 residues. Looked up from germline, CDR1 is SGDLS and CDR2 is YYNGEE. Germline trimming cut 2 bases from V and 5 bases from J; bases unmatched to any gene: 5. In DNA form, the CDR3 reads TGTGCCAGCAGCGTCCAGGGGGCGGCGGAGACCCAGTACTTC. It encodes CASSVQGAAETQYF.

The chain combines TRBV12-5 with TRBJ2-7, with 9 nucleotides matching TRBD1. CDR3 length equals 14 residues. Trimming at V came to 5 bases and at J to 6 bases, leaving 8 bases not matched to a gene. Germline V gene sequence: CDR1 LGHNT, CDR2 FRNRAP. DNA of the CDR3: TGTGCTAGTGGTAAACGGACAGGGGAGGGCGAGCAGTACTTC. This sequence encodes CASGKRTGEGEQYF.